Here is one TCR beta chain with its context. No antigen is known for it. The input lacks base qualities; no much larger clone sits a single base away. TCRbeta CDR3 regions were amplified from genomic DNA using the immunoSEQ Assay, a bias-controlled multiplex PCR. The authors processed their data as follows. Within the assay, amplification of reference gene primers was used to estimate how many nucleated cells each sample contained. To quantify the absolute abundance of each unique TCRbeta CDR3 rearrangement, sequence reads were collapsed and filtered. For each sample, productive Simpson clonality was calculated by taking the square root of Simpson's diversity index across productive rearrangements. Entries here come from immuneACCESS through TCRdb and include only in-frame sequences with V and J called. Some clones fail to appear in such tables; in the studies checked, an unresolved V gene covers under half of the shortfall, and the cause of the remainder is unknown. V, J and clone size derive from that table, while D and trimming were established from the DNA sequence. The sample table holds more than 350,000 clones, of which around 87% were seen once. Together, the top ten hold less than 11% of the sample.

The CDR3 spans 15 residues, from the cysteine through the phenylalanine. Just the 45-base CDR3 DNA is kept, in frame starting at base 1. V is pared back by 1 base and J by 6 bases, with 16 bases lying between the germline termini. From a lookup of the germline V gene, CDR1 and CDR2 are KGHSH and LQKENI. The entry originates in a study of blood T cell repertoires in COVID-19 (dated by TCRdb to the early 2020s). In terms of the full investigation: Samples from collaborators originated in the United States, Italy and Spain and spanned both the acute and convalescent phases of COVID-19. The material from the prospective study consisted of cDNA or gDNA derived from T cells, B-cell-depleted T cells, or PBMCs. Subjects who had been exposed to COVID-19, were actively infected with it, or had recovered from it provided the deeply sampled blood TCRbeta repertoires that made up the dataset. The repertoires were released in a freely available public database meant as a resource for research on the immune response to SARS-CoV-2. The samples were drawn from two sources: the first 160 participants of the ongoing ImmuneRACE study, and 950 to 1,500 subjects contributed by 6 global collaborators. Sample metadata almost always included a de-identified subject ID, COVID-19 status, age in years and sex. Where HLA class I and class II types were available, the types were taken from metadata supplied by the sample provider, not from assay-based typing.

At one collaborating source in Seattle, patients were enrolled during active infection and were followed longitudinally through the course of disease. Each collaborating institution followed its own protocols to collect whole blood in K2EDTA tubes. Collaborator samples were shipped for TCRbeta analysis as frozen whole blood, isolated PBMCs, or DNA extracted from either sample type. Summary of the overall study and its limitations: The amount of clinical and demographic metadata varied by source and participant and was provided uncurated.

The V and J genes are TRBV18 and TRBJ2-7, and perhaps TRBD2 as D gene, on 7 matching bases. The TCR sequence derives from a woman aged 30 to 39 with COVID-19, enrolled during active disease. The source material was peripheral blood. The CDR3 protein is CASSPQYGGGGEQYF. The DNA sequence is TGTGCCAGCTCACCACAGTATGGGGGGGGCGGCGAGCAGTACTTC.